This T cell receptor (beta chain) was sequenced in a study of a mutant IDH1 vaccine in newly diagnosed glioma. Overall study: Patients' prior therapy spanned radiotherapy, temozolomide, or both; most underwent both.

Profiling relied on immunoSEQ multiplex PCR, and the TCRdb table lists in-frame clones only, not all of them. The data hold around 26,000 clones, with 70% observed a single time. Turning to this clone: No antigen is known for it.

Indicated time point: week 11, during vaccination. The study gave 300 ug of mutant IDH1 20-mer peptide per vaccine dose, with topical imiquimod. This CDR3 has 17 amino acids. The germline V gene encodes CDR1 SGHNT and CDR2 YYREEE (reference sequence). The V end was cut by 5 bases, the J end by 0 bases, with 15 bases between. General observations from the study: Overall, about 93% of patients had vaccine-induced immune responses.

J is TRBJ2-6 and V is TRBV5-4; D is perhaps TRBD1 (6 bases). The material sequenced was peripheral blood mononuclear cells (PBMCs), taken from a glioma patient whose treatment included an IDH1 peptide vaccine. The clonotype was recovered from a man aged 18 to 30 with glioma. Some clones in this sample may be carry-over from other donors' samples. CDR3 amino acids: CASSFRTASSGANVLTF. CDR3 coding DNA: TGTGCCAGCAGTTTCCGGACAGCCAGCTCTGGGGCCAACGTCCTGACTTTC.